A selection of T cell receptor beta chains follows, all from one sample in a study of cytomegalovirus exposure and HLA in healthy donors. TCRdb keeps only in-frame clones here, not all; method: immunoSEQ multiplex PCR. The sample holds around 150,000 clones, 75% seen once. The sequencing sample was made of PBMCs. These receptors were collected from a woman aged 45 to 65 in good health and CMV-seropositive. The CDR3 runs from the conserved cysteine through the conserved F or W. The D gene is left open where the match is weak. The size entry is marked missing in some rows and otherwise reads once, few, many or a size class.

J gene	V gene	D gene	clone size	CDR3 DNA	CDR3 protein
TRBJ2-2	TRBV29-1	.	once	TGCAGCGCCGCAGGGGGGTACACCGGGGAGCTGTTTTTT	CSAAGGYTGELFF
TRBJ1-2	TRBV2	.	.	TGTGCCAGCAGTGCGGAGGAGGGGTATTATGGCTACACCTTC	CASSAEEGYYGYTF
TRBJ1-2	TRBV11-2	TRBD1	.	TGTGCCAGCAGCTACAGGGGACAGGGCCACTATGGCTACACCTTC	CASSYRGQGHYGYTF
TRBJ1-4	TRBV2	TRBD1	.	TGTGCCAGCAGTGAGCAGGGGGCTGACGGTGAAAAACTGTTTTTT	CASSEQGADGEKLFF
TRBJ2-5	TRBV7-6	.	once	TGTGTCAGCAGCTCCAACCAAGAGACCCAGTACTTC	CVSSSNQETQYF
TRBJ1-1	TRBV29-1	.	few	TGCAGCGTTGAAGGGGCAGGAAGGAACACTGAAGCTTTCTTT	CSVEGAGRNTEAFF
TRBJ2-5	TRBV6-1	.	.	TGTGCCAGCAGTGAGGAGACAGCGGGGACCCAGTACTTC	CASSEETAGTQYF
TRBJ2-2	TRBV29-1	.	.	TGCAGCGTGCTGGGGCCGGACACCGGGGAGCTGTTTTTT	CSVLGPDTGELFF
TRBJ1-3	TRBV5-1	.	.	TGCGCCAGCAGCTTGGAGGGGTCTGGAAACACCATATATTTT	CASSLEGSGNTIYF
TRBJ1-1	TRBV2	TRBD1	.	TGTGCCAGCAGTTTAGACAGGGTTTCAGCTTTCTTT	CASSLDRVSAFF
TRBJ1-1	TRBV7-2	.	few	TGTGCCAGCAGCTCAACTCGGAACACTGAAGCTTTCTTT	CASSSTRNTEAFF
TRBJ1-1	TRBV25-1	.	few	TGTGCCAGCACGGCGGCCATGAACACTGAAGCTTTCTTT	CASTAAMNTEAFF
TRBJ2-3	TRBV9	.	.	TGTGCCAGCAGCGTAGCTTTGCCCGGAGAGAGAGATACGCAGTATTTT	CASSVALPGERDTQYF
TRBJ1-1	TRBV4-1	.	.	TGCGCCAGCAGCCAGACCAAGGACAGAATCCGGCAAACTGAAGCTTTCTTT	CASSQTKDRIRQTEAFF
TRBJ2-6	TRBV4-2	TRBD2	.	TGTGCCAGCAGCCAAGGGGTCGGGGGGGCTGGGGCCAACGTCCTGACTTTC	CASSQGVGGAGANVLTF
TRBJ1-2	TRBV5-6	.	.	TGTGCCAGCAGTCCGACAGGTACAAGGTATGGCTACACCTTC	CASSPTGTRYGYTF
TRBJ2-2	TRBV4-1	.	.	TGCGCCAGCAGCCAAGATTCTCGCTCCAGTGCGAACACCGGGGAGCTGTTTTTT	CASSQDSRSSANTGELFF
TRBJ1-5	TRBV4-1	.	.	TGCGCCAGCAGCCAAGGGCTCCCGGGTCAGCCCCAGCATTTT	CASSQGLPGQPQHF
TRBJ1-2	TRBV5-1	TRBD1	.	TGCGCCAGCAGCTTGGGACAGGGCGGGTCTTATGGCTACACCTTC	CASSLGQGGSYGYTF
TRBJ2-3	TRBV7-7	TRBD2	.	TGTGCCAGCAGCTTAAGCGGGGGGGCCCTCGGCACAGATACGCAGTATTTT	CASSLSGGALGTDTQYF
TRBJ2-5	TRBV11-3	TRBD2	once	TGTGCCAGCAGCCGCGGGGGGGCGGAGACCCAGTACTTC	CASSRGGAETQYF